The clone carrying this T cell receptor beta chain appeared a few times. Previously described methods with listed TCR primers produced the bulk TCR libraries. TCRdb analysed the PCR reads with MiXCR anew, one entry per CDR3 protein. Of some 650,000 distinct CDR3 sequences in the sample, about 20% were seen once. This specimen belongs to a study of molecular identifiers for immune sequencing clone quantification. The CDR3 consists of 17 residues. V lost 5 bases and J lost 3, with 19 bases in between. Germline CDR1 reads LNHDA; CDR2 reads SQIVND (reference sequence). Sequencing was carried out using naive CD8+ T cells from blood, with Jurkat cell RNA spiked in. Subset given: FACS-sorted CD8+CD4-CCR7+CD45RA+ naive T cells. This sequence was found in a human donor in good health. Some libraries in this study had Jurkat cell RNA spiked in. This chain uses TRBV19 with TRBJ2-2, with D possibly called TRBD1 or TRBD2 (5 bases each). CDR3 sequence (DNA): TGTGCCAGTAGTGCTACCTCCCGGGGCGAGGACACCGGGGAGCTGTTTTTT. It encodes CASSATSRGEDTGELFF.